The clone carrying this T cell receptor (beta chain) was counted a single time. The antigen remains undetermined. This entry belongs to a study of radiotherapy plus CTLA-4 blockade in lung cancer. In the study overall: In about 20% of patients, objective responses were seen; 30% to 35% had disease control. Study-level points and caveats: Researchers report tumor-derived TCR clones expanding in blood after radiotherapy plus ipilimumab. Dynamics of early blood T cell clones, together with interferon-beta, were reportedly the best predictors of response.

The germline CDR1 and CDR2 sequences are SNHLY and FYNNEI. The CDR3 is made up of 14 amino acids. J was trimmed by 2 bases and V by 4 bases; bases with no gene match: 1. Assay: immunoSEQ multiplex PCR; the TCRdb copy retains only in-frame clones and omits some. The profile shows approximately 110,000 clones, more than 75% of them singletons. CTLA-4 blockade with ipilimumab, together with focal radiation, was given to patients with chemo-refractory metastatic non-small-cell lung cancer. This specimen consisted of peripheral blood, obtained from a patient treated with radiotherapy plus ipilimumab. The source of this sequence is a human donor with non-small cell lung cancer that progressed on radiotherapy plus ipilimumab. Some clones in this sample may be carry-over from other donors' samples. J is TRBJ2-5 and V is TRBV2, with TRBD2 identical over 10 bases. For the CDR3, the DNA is TGTGCCAGCAGTGGGACTAGCGGACAAGAGACCCAGTACTTC. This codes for CASSGTSGQETQYF.